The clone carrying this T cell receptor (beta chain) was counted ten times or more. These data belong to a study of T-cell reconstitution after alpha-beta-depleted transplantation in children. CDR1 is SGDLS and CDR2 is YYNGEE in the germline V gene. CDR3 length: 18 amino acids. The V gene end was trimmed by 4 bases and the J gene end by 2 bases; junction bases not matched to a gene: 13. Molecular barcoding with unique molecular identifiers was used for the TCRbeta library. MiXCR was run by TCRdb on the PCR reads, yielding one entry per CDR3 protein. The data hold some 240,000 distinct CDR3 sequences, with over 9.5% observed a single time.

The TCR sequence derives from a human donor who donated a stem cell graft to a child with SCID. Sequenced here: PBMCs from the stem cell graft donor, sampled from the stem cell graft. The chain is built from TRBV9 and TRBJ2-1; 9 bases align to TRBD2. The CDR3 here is CASSPGPLAGPPYNEQFF. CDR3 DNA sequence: TGTGCCAGCAGCCCGGGGCCTCTAGCGGGGCCTCCCTACAATGAGCAGTTCTTC. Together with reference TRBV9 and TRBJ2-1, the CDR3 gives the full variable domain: DSGVTQTPKHLITATGQRVTLRCSPRSGDLSVYWYQQSLDQGLQFLIQYYNGEERAKGNILERFSAQQFPDLHSELNLSSLELGDSALYFCASSPGPLAGPPYNEQFFGPGTRLTVL.